This entry is about one TCR beta chain. Its antigen is not known. A read error may be the cause here, since a much bigger clone is one base away. This record comes from a study of CD8 T cells in ankylosing spondylitis. Findings and caveats of the study: Significant enrichment of disease-linked clones was reportedly seen in matched ankylosing spondylitis synovial fluid.

This CDR3 is built from 14 residues. Germline V gene sequence: CDR1 SGHNT, CDR2 YYREEE (reference sequence). Each CDR3 protein gets one entry after TCRdb re-called the 5' RACE reads with MiXCR. The sample holds over 100,000 distinct CDR3 sequences, about an eighth seen once. This chain links TRBV5-4 with TRBJ2-3; D is undetermined. The material sequenced was blood, either unsorted or a sorted T cell fraction (not recorded which). The clonotype was recovered from a female donor with ankylosing spondylitis or in good health (not recorded which). The CDR3 is CAGSSGPTTDTQYF. The CDR3 DNA reads as TGTGCCGGCAGCTCCGGGCCTACCACAGATACGCAGTATTTT.